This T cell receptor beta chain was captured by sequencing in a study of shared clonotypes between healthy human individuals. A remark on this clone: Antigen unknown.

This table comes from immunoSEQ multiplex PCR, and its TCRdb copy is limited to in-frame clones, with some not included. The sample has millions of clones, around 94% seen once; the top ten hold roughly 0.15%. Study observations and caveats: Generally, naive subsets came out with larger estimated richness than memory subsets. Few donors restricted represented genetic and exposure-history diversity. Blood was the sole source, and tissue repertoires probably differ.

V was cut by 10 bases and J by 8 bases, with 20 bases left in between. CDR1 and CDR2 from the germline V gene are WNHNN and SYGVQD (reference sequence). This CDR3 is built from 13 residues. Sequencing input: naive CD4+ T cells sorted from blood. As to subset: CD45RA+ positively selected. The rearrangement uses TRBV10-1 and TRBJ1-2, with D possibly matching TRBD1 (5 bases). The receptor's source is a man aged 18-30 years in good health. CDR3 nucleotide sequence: TGCGCCATCCCCGAGAAGGGGCGGGGAGGCTACACCTTC. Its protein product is CAIPEKGRGGYTF.